The next 30 T cell receptor beta chains were all read from a single sample in a study of T cell responses to AZD1222 COVID-19 vaccine. Sequencing was performed with immunoSEQ multiplex PCR; in TCRdb, only in-frame clones are kept and a portion is missing. The repertoire holds fewer than 150,000 clones, nearly 95% seen once, with roughly 0.91% in the top ten. This specimen was peripheral blood, taken on day 0 of AZD1222 vaccination. The source of these receptors is an adult in good health.

The rearrangement joins TRBV9 to TRBJ1-1, with 9 positions matching TRBD1. CDR1 is SGDLS, CDR2 YYNGEE, per germline. The CDR3 is 17 residues long. J gave up 4 bases and V 3 bases, and 13 bases lay outside the gene matches. For the CDR3, the DNA is TGTGCCAGCAGCGCCACAGGGGGCGCTTGGGGGAGCACTGAAGCTTTCTTT. It encodes CASSATGGAWGSTEAFF.

The rearrangement uses TRBV9 and TRBJ1-2; the D gene is possibly TRBD1 (6 bases). The CDR3 sequence is 15 residues long. Deletions cut 0 bases from V and 5 bases from J, with 14 bases between. Germline CDR1 is SGDLS and CDR2 is YYNGEE. The CDR3 DNA follows: TGTGCCAGCAGCGTAGGGGCAGGGGAAACTTATGGCTACACCTTC. Its translation: CASSVGAGETYGYTF.

The chain uses TRBV18 and TRBJ1-2; D may be TRBD1 (5 bases). From germline, CDR1 is KGHSH and CDR2 LQKENI. Trimming left V 4 bases short and J 7 bases short, with 10 bases between. This CDR3 spans 12 amino acids. CDR3 sequence reads: CASSREGAGYTF. Here the CDR3 DNA reads TGTGCCAGCTCACGGGAAGGGGCTGGCTACACCTTC.

V and J are TRBV10-3 and TRBJ1-4; 9 positions agree with TRBD1. The J segment lost 6 bases and the V segment lost 6 bases, leaving 2 bases of the junction unmatched. Per the germline V gene, CDR1 is ENHRY and CDR2 is SYGVKD. The CDR3 has 13 amino acids. The CDR3 loop reads CAIRTGGDEKLFF. The CDR3 nucleotides are TGTGCCATCAGGACAGGGGGTGATGAAAAACTGTTTTTT.

The chain has TRBV6-5 and TRBJ1-2; 7 bases map to TRBD1. The CDR3 spans 13 residues. V shed 2 bases and J 6 bases; nucleotides not matched to a gene: 3. Germline lookup yields CDR1 MNHEY and CDR2 SVGAGI. CDR3 nucleotides: TGTGCCAGCAGTTACCTGCAGGGGGATGGCTACACCTTC. Protein product: CASSYLQGDGYTF.

The chain recombines TRBV5-1 with TRBJ2-3; D unclear. CDR1 SGHRS and CDR2 YFSETQ come from the germline V gene. The CDR3 is made up of 12 amino acids. V dropped 5 bases and J dropped 0 bases, with 4 bases sitting between them. This CDR3 reads CASRLSTDTQYF. For the CDR3, the DNA is TGCGCCAGCAGACTTAGCACAGATACGCAGTATTTT.

This rearrangement joins TRBV5-6 to TRBJ1-5; D remains unclear. The CDR3 consists of 16 residues. Germline CDR1 and CDR2: SGHDT and YYEEEE. V lost 1 base to trimming and J lost 3 bases, with 14 bases between them. DNA of the CDR3: TGTGCCAGCAGCTTGTCCGGGAAGCAGTACAATCAGCCCCAGCATTTT. Protein sequence: CASSLSGKQYNQPQHF.

V is TRBV7-2 and J is TRBJ2-5; 8 bases are a match to TRBD2. V lost 2 bases, J lost 5 bases, and 10 bases stayed unmatched. The CDR3 has 16 residues. CDR1 and CDR2 (germline): SGHTA, FQGNSA. This CDR3 is CASSLSHRPGGETQYF. The CDR3 nucleotides are TGTGCCAGCAGCTTAAGCCACAGGCCGGGGGGGGAGACCCAGTACTTC.

V and J are TRBV7-9 and TRBJ1-1, with a tentative D call TRBD1 (6 bases). The germline V gene has CDR1 SEHNR and CDR2 FQNEAQ (reference sequence). CDR3 length: 14 residues. Trimming removed 3 bases from V and 1 base from J, with 9 bases in between. CDR3 region: CASSFGQRNTEAFF. The CDR3 DNA follows: TGTGCCAGCAGCTTCGGACAGAGGAACACTGAAGCTTTCTTT.

The genes are TRBV29-1 and TRBJ2-3, with D hard to call. V was trimmed by 4 bases and J by 1 base, leaving 0 bases between them. The CDR3 spans 10 residues. Germline V gene data show CDR1 as SQVTM and CDR2 as ANQGSEA. The CDR3 DNA reads TGCAGCGTTGGCACAGATACGCAGTATTTT. Its translation: CSVGTDTQYF.

This chain uses TRBV18 with TRBJ2-7; 9 bases map to TRBD1. The CDR3 extends over 15 amino acids. V lost 4 bases to trimming and J lost 5 bases; unmatched junction nucleotides: 9. Germline CDR1 reads KGHSH; CDR2 reads LQKENI. In DNA, the CDR3 is TGTGCCAGCTCACTAATGGGACAGGGAGGGGACGAGCAGTACTTC. Its translation: CASSLMGQGGDEQYF.

The chain couples TRBV9 to TRBJ2-3; 10 bases agree with TRBD2. This CDR3 has 16 amino acids. V was pared by 0 bases and J by 1 base, with 2 bases of the junction left unmatched. CDR1 and CDR2 (germline): SGDLS, YYNGEE. CDR3 sequence (DNA): TGTGCCAGCAGCGTAGACCTAGCGGGGGGCACAGATACGCAGTATTTT. It codes for CASSVDLAGGTDTQYF.

The V and J genes are TRBV10-1 and TRBJ1-5; the D is unclear. V was clipped by 4 bases and J by 2 bases, with 15 bases between them. The CDR3 contains 16 residues. Germline-derived CDR1 and CDR2 are WNHNN and SYGVQD (reference sequence). The CDR3 DNA reads as TGCGCCAGCAGTGCCTCGAGGGTCGGCGGCAATCAGCCCCAGCATTTT. Its protein product is CASSASRVGGNQPQHF.

This sequence joins TRBV19 and TRBJ1-2, with 8 bases lining up with TRBD1. CDR1 LNHDA and CDR2 SQIVND come from the germline V gene (reference sequence). CDR3 length: 14 amino acids. The J segment lost 4 bases and the V segment lost 2 bases, leaving 3 bases of the junction unmatched. The CDR3 sequence: CASSIQGASYGYTF. DNA of the CDR3: TGTGCCAGTAGTATACAGGGGGCCAGCTATGGCTACACCTTC. The full variable domain, rest sourced from reference TRBV19 and TRBJ1-2, is DGGITQSPKYLFRKEGQNVTLSCEQNLNHDAMYWYRQDPGQGLRLIYYSQIVNDFQKGDIAEGYSVSREKKESFPLTVTSAQKNPTAFYLCASSIQGASYGYTFGSGTRLTVV.

J is TRBJ2-6 and V is TRBV5-6; D unclear. V lost 0 bases, J lost 0 bases, and 7 bases lay in between. The CDR3 extends over 16 amino acids. Germline CDR1 is SGHDT and CDR2 is YYEEEE. The CDR3 is CASSLVRSSGANVLTF. The CDR3 coding sequence is TGTGCCAGCAGCTTGGTACGGAGCTCTGGGGCCAACGTCCTGACTTTC. Variable domain in full (rest from reference TRBV5-6 and TRBJ2-6): DAGVTQSPTHLIKTRGQQVTLRCSPKSGHDTVSWYQQALGQGPQFIFQYYEEEERQRGNFPDRFSGHQFPNYSSELNVNALLLGDSALYLCASSLVRSSGANVLTFGAGSRLTVL.

The rearrangement uses TRBV5-4 and TRBJ1-2; 11 bases map to TRBD1. There are 14 residues in the CDR3. V trimming: 3 bases; J trimming: 8 bases; junction bases outside the gene matches: 6. Germline V gene lookup returns CDR1 SGHNT and CDR2 YYREEE (reference sequence). In nucleotides, the CDR3 is TGTGCCAGCAGCTCCAGGACAGGGGGCGGCGGCTACACCTTC. Its translation: CASSSRTGGGGYTF.

This sequence joins TRBV5-6 and TRBJ1-2; TRBD1 matches 8 bases. This CDR3 spans 14 amino acids. V lost 0 bases, J lost 7 bases, and 5 bases stayed unmatched. Germline CDR1 and CDR2: SGHDT and YYEEEE. This CDR3 reads CASSLGQGPGGYTF. The CDR3 region has the DNA TGTGCCAGCAGCTTGGGACAGGGGCCCGGTGGCTACACCTTC.

The rearrangement links TRBV6-5 to TRBJ1-2, with TRBD1 matching over 9 bases. The germline V gene encodes CDR1 MNHEY and CDR2 SVGAGI. Germline trimming cut 6 bases from V and 3 bases from J; bases unmatched to any gene: 8. The CDR3 covers 15 residues. The CDR3 DNA follows: TGTGCCAGCAGACTCCGACAGGGGGAACACTATGGCTACACCTTC. It specifies CASRLRQGEHYGYTF.

The chain links TRBV7-2 to TRBJ1-1; 8 nucleotides line up with TRBD1. The CDR3 is 14 residues long. The germline gives CDR1 SGHTA, CDR2 FQGNSA. J lost 4 bases, V lost 2 bases, and 3 bases had no gene match. The CDR3 here is CASSLTTGGTEAFF. DNA for the CDR3: TGTGCCAGCAGCTTAACTACAGGGGGCACTGAAGCTTTCTTT.

The genes are TRBV7-2 and TRBJ1-2, with D possibly being TRBD1 (5 bases). The V end was cut by 0 bases, the J end by 1 base, with 9 bases between. This CDR3 is 15 amino acids long. Germline V gene sequence: CDR1 SGHTA, CDR2 FQGNSA. The CDR3 loop is CASSLAQGFNYGYTF. The DNA for the CDR3 is TGTGCCAGCAGCTTAGCGCAGGGTTTTAACTATGGCTACACCTTC.

The chain recombines TRBV14 with TRBJ1-1; tentative D call: TRBD1 (6 bases). Trimming shortened V by 4 bases and J by 8 bases, and 14 bases separated the two germline ends. CDR1 is SGHDN and CDR2 is FVKESK in the germline V gene. This CDR3 region has 13 residues. CDR3 residues: CASSRTPTGEAFF. The CDR3 DNA reads TGTGCCAGCAGCCGAACACCGACAGGCGAAGCTTTCTTT. The entire variable domain, with the rest obtained from reference TRBV14 and TRBJ1-1, is as follows: EAGVTQFPSHSVIEKGQTVTLRCDPISGHDNLYWYRRVMGKEIKFLLHFVKESKQDESGMPNNRFLAERTGGTYSTLKVQPAELEDSGVYFCASSRTPTGEAFFGQGTRLTVV.

This clone was detected only once. J is TRBJ1-5 and V is TRBV12-5; perhaps TRBD1 as D (5 bases). V was clipped by 4 bases and J by 2 bases, with 18 bases between them. Germline CDR1 and CDR2: LGHNT and FRNRAP. The CDR3 is 17 amino acids. The CDR3 DNA sequence: TGTGCTAGTGGTTCCGAGATTTCAGGGATCGGCAATCAGCCCCAGCATTTT. Protein: CASGSEISGIGNQPQHF.

The chain is built from TRBV30 and TRBJ1-2; D is undetermined. Germline CDR1 is GTSNPN and CDR2 is SVGIG (reference sequence). The CDR3 sequence is 13 residues long. Trimming pared 1 base from V and 4 bases from J, leaving 10 bases between. CDR3 coding DNA: TGTGCCTGGAGTGGGTTCACGGGCTATGGCTACACCTTC. Amino acid sequence: CAWSGFTGYGYTF.

The chain combines TRBV19 with TRBJ1-5; TRBD1 aligns across 11 bases. J was trimmed by 6 bases and V by 7 bases; bases with no gene match: 8. Looked up from germline, CDR1 is LNHDA and CDR2 is SQIVND (reference sequence). The CDR3 is made up of 15 amino acids. The CDR3 region is CASTRTGGSVQPQHF. CDR3 bases: TGTGCCAGTACCCGGACAGGGGGCTCTGTTCAGCCCCAGCATTTT.

The V call is TRBV7-9, the J call TRBJ2-5; the D gene could be TRBD1 or TRBD2 (6 bases each). Trimming shortened V by 1 base and J by 1 base, and 13 bases separated the two germline ends. Germline V lookup: CDR1 SEHNR, CDR2 FQNEAQ (reference sequence). The CDR3 sequence is 16 residues long. CDR3 sequence (DNA): TGTGCCAGCAGCTTAGGGGGCGGGACACCCCAAGAGACCCAGTACTTC. Translated: CASSLGGGTPQETQYF.

The chain joins TRBV5-5 to TRBJ2-2; 10 nucleotides agree with TRBD2. Trimming removed 4 bases from V and 1 base from J; junction bases left unmatched: 4. Germline assignment: CDR1 SGHKS and CDR2 YYEKEE (reference sequence). The CDR3 has 16 amino acids. Here the CDR3 DNA reads TGTGCCAGCAGCGTGTCTAGCGGGGGGAACACCGGGGAGCTGTTTTTT. Its protein is CASSVSSGGNTGELFF.

The rearrangement uses TRBV18 and TRBJ1-1; the D gene is possibly TRBD1 (6 bases). The CDR3 is 15 amino acids. Looked up from germline, CDR1 is KGHSH and CDR2 is LQKENI. With 5 bases removed from V and 0 bases from J, the gap between germline ends came to 13 bases. CDR3 coding DNA: TGTGCCAGCTCATCAGGGGTTAGCATGAACACTGAAGCTTTCTTT. Its translation is CASSSGVSMNTEAFF.

The genes are TRBV29-1 and TRBJ2-1; 16 bases line up with TRBD2. V gave up 7 bases and J gave up 6 bases; unmatched junction bases: 9. Germline CDR1 and CDR2: SQVTM and ANQGSEA. There are 16 residues in the CDR3. DNA of the CDR3: TGCAGCGCCCTGGGGACTAGCGGGGGGGCTCTCAATGAGCAGTTCTTC. This encodes CSALGTSGGALNEQFF.

This chain uses TRBV29-1 with TRBJ1-1; 9 bases are a match to TRBD1. This CDR3 is built from 13 residues. V lost 7 bases to trimming and J lost 10 bases; unmatched junction nucleotides: 13. CDR1 and CDR2 from the germline V gene are SQVTM and ANQGSEA. The CDR3 bases are TGCAGCGCCCGGGACAGGGAGGTTTCCGGAGCTTTCTTT. This translates into CSARDREVSGAFF.

V gene TRBV10-2 combines with J gene TRBJ2-1, with a weak D call TRBD2 (7 bases). The length of the CDR3 is 17 residues. With 1 base removed from V and 8 bases from J, the gap between germline ends came to 21 bases. Germline CDR1 reads WSHSY; CDR2 reads SAAADI. CDR3 DNA sequence: TGCGCCAGCAGTGAGTGGGGGGGGGCCCTCCCCGGGGATGAGCAGTTCTTC. It is translated as CASSEWGGALPGDEQFF.